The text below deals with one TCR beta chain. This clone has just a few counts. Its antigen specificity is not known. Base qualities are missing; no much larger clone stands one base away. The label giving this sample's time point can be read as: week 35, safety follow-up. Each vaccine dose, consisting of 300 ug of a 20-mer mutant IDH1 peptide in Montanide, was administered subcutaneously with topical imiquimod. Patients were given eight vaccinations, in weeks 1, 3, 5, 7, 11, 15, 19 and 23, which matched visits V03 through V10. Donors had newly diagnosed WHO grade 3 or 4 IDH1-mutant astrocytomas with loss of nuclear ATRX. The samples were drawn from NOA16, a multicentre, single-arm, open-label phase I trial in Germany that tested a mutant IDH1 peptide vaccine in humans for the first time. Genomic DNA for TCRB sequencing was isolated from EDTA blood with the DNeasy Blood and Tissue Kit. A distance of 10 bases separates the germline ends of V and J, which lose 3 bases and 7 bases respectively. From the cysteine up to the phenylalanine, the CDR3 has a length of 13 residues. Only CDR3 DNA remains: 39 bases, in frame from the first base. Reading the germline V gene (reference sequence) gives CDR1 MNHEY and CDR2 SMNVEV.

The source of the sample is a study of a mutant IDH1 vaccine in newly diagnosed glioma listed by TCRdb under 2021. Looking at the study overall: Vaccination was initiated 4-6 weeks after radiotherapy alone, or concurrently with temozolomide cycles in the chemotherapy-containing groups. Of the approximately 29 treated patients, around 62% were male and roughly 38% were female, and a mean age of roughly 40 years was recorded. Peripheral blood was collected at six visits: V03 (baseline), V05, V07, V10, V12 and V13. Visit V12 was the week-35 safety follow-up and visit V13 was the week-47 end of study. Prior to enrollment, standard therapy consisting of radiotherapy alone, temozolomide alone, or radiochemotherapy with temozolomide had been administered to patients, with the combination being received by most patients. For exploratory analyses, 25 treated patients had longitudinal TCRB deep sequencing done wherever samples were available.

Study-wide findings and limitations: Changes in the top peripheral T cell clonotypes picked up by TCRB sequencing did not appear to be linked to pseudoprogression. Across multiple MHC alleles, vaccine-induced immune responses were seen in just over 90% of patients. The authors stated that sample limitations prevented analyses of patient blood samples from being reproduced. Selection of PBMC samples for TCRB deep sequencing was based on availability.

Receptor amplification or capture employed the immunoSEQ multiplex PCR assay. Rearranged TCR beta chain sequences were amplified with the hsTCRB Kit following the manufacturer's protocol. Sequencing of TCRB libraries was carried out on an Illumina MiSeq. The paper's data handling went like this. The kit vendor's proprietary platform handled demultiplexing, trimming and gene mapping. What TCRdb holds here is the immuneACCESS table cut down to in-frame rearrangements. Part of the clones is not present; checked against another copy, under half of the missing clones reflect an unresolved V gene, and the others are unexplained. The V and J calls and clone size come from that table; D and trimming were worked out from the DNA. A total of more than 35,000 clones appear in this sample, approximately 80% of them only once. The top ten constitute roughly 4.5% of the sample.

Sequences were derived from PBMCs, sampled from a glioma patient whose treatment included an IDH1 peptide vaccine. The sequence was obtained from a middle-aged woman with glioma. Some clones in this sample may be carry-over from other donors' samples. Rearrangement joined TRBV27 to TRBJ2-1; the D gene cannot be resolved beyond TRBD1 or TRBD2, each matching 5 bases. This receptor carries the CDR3 CASSFVGPNEQFF. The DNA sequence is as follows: TGTGCCAGCAGTTTCGTGGGACCAAATGAGCAGTTCTTC.